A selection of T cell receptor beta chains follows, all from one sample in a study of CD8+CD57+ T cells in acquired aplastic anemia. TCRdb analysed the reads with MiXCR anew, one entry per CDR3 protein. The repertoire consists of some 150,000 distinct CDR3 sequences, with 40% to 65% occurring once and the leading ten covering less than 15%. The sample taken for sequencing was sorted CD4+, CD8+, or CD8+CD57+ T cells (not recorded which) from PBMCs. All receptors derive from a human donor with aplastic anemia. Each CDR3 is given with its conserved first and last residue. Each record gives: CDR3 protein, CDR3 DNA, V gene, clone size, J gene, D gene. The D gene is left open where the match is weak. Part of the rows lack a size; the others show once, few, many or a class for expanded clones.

CSANSRVAEAFF,TGCAGTGCGAACTCCAGGGTGGCCGAGGCTTTCTTT,TRBV20-1,-,TRBJ1-1,-
CASSQTGGGQNTEAFF,TGTGCCAGCAGTCAAACAGGGGGCGGTCAGAACACTGAAGCTTTCTTT,TRBV6-1,many,TRBJ1-1,TRBD1
CASSVEIANEQFF,TGTGCCAGCAGCGTAGAAATAGCCAATGAGCAGTTCTTC,TRBV9,-,TRBJ2-1,-
CASSRLRDRGHHTSTDTQYF,TGTGCCAGCAGCCGCCTCCGGGACAGGGGCCATCACACTAGCACAGATACGCAGTATTTT,TRBV14,-,TRBJ2-3,TRBD1
CASSDWGPSEKLFF,TGTGCCAGCAGTGACTGGGGCCCGAGTGAAAAACTGTTTTTT,TRBV2,-,TRBJ1-4,-
CASSYAGAKGETQYF,TGTGCCAGCAGTTACGCAGGGGCGAAGGGAGAGACCCAGTACTTC,TRBV7-9,-,TRBJ2-5,-
CASSTSSGRGYEQYF,TGTGCCAGTAGTACTTCTAGCGGGAGAGGCTACGAGCAGTACTTC,TRBV19,-,TRBJ2-7,TRBD2
CASSLDRGHNGELFF,TGTGCCAGCAGCCTTGACAGGGGGCATAACGGGGAGCTGTTTTTT,TRBV5-6,-,TRBJ2-2,TRBD1
CASSSPGAAGGVGRETQYF,TGTGCCAGCAGCTCCCCCGGGGCAGCGGGGGGGGTGGGGCGAGAGACCCAGTACTTC,TRBV7-3,once,TRBJ2-5,TRBD2
CAISESVGQGANYGYTF,TGTGCCATCAGTGAGTCAGTTGGACAGGGGGCTAACTATGGCTACACCTTC,TRBV10-3,-,TRBJ1-2,TRBD1
CASSGARNEKLFF,TGCGCCAGCAGCGGAGCACGAAATGAAAAACTGTTTTTT,TRBV10-1,-,TRBJ1-4,-
CSVEGTSGANVLTF,TGCAGCGTTGAAGGGACCTCTGGGGCCAACGTCCTGACTTTC,TRBV29-1,few,TRBJ2-6,-
CASSQRDGYEQYF,TGTGCCAGCAGTCAACGAGATGGTTACGAGCAGTACTTC,TRBV6-2/TRBV6-3,-,TRBJ2-7,-
CATRDRGQLNEQFF,TGTGCCACAAGGGACAGGGGGCAACTCAATGAGCAGTTCTTC,TRBV24-1,few,TRBJ2-1,TRBD1
CASSPGGGGRETQYF,TGTGCCAGCAGCCCAGGAGGTGGGGGCAGGGAGACCCAGTACTTC,TRBV7-8,-,TRBJ2-5,-
CASSTTTKDTQYF,TGTGCCAGCAGCACCACTACAAAGGATACGCAGTATTTT,TRBV7-9,many,TRBJ2-3,-
CSATLKPGTGNYGYTF,TGCAGTGCTACCTTAAAACCCGGGACAGGCAACTATGGCTACACCTTC,TRBV20-1,-,TRBJ1-2,TRBD1
CATSTGTGNSYNEQFF,TGTGCCACCAGTACCGGGACAGGAAACTCCTACAATGAGCAGTTCTTC,TRBV15,many,TRBJ2-1,TRBD1
CAGSPQDSDDEQFF,TGTGCCGGCAGTCCCCAGGACAGTGACGATGAGCAGTTCTTC,TRBV27,once,TRBJ2-1,-
CASSLTGGAEAFF,TGCGCCAGCAGCTTGACAGGGGGCGCTGAAGCTTTCTTT,TRBV5-1,many,TRBJ1-1,TRBD1
CASSQTSRGNTEAFF,TGCGCCAGCAGCCAAACGTCCCGAGGGAACACTGAAGCTTTCTTT,TRBV4-3,-,TRBJ1-1,-
CAISESISTSNQPQHF,TGTGCCATCAGTGAGTCCATCTCTACTAGCAATCAGCCCCAGCATTTT,TRBV10-3,-,TRBJ1-5,-
CSARDQTGGGEQFF,TGCAGTGCTAGAGATCAGACAGGGGGTGGTGAGCAGTTCTTC,TRBV20-1,many,TRBJ2-1,TRBD1
CASSTAGGGQETQYF,TGTGCCAGCAGTACAGCGGGGGGGGGGCAAGAGACCCAGTACTTC,TRBV6-1,many,TRBJ2-5,TRBD2
CSAIPNGVGQPQHF,TGCAGTGCTATCCCGAACGGGGTGGGGCAGCCCCAGCATTTT,TRBV20-1,-,TRBJ1-5,-
CASGNRDRGSPLHF,TGTGCCAGCGGAAACCGGGACAGGGGTTCACCCCTCCACTTT,TRBV6-1,-,TRBJ1-6,TRBD1
CASSLTRTTAPEAFF,TGCGCCAGCAGCTTAACACGGACCACGGCCCCTGAAGCTTTCTTT,TRBV5-1,-,TRBJ1-1,-
CASSQDRRDRVSNGQFF,TGTGCCAGCAGCCAAGATAGGCGGGATAGGGTTAGCAATGGGCAGTTCTTC,TRBV14,-,TRBJ2-1,-
CASSEGTGVRYGYTF,TGTGCCAGCAGTGAAGGGACAGGGGTGAGGTATGGCTACACCTTC,TRBV2,-,TRBJ1-2,TRBD1
CASSFSGPAYGYTF,TGTGCCAGCAGTTTTTCCGGGCCGGCCTATGGCTACACCTTC,TRBV12-3/TRBV12-4,many,TRBJ1-2,-
CSARDAITTYEQYF,TGCAGTGCTAGAGACGCGATAACGACTTACGAGCAGTACTTC,TRBV20-1,many,TRBJ2-7,-
CSVPTSGGYNEQFF,TGCAGTGTCCCGACTAGCGGGGGATACAATGAGCAGTTCTTC,TRBV20-1,many,TRBJ2-1,TRBD2
CASNGQGLGEQYF,TGTGCCAGCAACGGACAGGGACTAGGTGAGCAGTACTTC,TRBV2,-,TRBJ2-7,-